Below, 21 T cell receptor beta chains from the same sample are listed, as sequenced in a study of T cells in Graves' hyperthyroidism and ophthalmopathy. Amplified TCR beta CDR3 regions came from RNA transcripts. RT-PCR in the first round (using the HTBI primer set) targeted the TCR CDR3. TCRdb analysed the multiplex PCR reads with MiXCR anew, one entry per CDR3 protein. The sample gives around 450,000 distinct CDR3 sequences, around 14% of which show up once; approximately 8% is in the top ten. The sample taken for sequencing was blood. The source is a woman under 30 with Graves' hyperthyroidism.

The rearrangement uses TRBV28 and TRBJ2-3; D is possibly TRBD2 (5 bases). Trimming left V 8 bases short and J 0 bases short, with 9 bases between. The CDR3 length is 13 residues. Germline V gives CDR1 MDHEN, CDR2 SYDVKM. The CDR3 coding sequence is TGTGCCAGCGGGAGAACCAGCACAGATACGCAGTATTTT. It encodes CASGRTSTDTQYF.

This clonotype came up a few times. The CDR3 reads CASSPWTGQSSGANVLTF. CDR3 nucleotide sequence: TGTGCCAGCAGCCCCTGGACAGGGCAGAGCTCTGGGGCCAACGTCCTGACTTTC. The chain couples TRBV3-1 to TRBJ2-6, with 8 nucleotides matching TRBD1. The CDR3 runs to 18 residues. With 4 bases clipped from V and 0 bases from J, the junction kept 8 bases outside the gene matches. In germline, CDR1 is LGHDT, CDR2 YNNKEL (reference sequence).

The rearrangement uses TRBV25-1 and TRBJ2-1, with 9 bases identical to TRBD1. CDR1 and CDR2 (germline): MGHDK, SYGVNS. The CDR3 has 16 amino acids. V shed 4 bases and J 2 bases; nucleotides not matched to a gene: 6. This CDR3 is CASSARQGGPYNEQFF. Written as DNA, the CDR3 is TGTGCCAGCAGTGCCCGACAGGGGGGCCCCTACAATGAGCAGTTCTTC.

This clonotype was recorded at least ten times. The chain couples TRBV3-1 to TRBJ2-2; 12 nucleotides align to TRBD2. Germline loops: CDR1 LGHDT, CDR2 YNNKEL (reference sequence). Germline trimming cut 6 bases from V and 3 bases from J; bases unmatched to any gene: 8. The CDR3 sequence is 17 residues long. DNA for the CDR3: TGTGCCAGCAGTTATCAGCTAGCGGGGGGGCACACCGGGGAGCTGTTTTTT. Amino acids: CASSYQLAGGHTGELFF.

The rearrangement uses TRBV11-3 and TRBJ2-7; unclear D gene. Trimming took off 9 bases at V and 0 bases at J, with 18 bases between the two ends. Germline CDR1 SGHNT, CDR2 YENEEA. The CDR3 is made up of 15 amino acids. In DNA form, the CDR3 reads TGTGCCAGTAGCCCCGGTAACGGGCGCTCCTACGAGCAGTACTTC. This encodes CASSPGNGRSYEQYF.

The sample holds many counts of this clonotype. J is TRBJ2-1 and V is TRBV7-3; 7 bases line up with TRBD2. V shed 3 bases and J 7 bases; nucleotides not matched to a gene: 6. In germline, CDR1 is SGHTA, CDR2 FQGTGA. This CDR3 has 14 residues. The CDR3 here is CASSLMSGANEQFF. For the CDR3, the DNA is TGTGCCAGCAGCTTGATGAGCGGGGCAAATGAGCAGTTCTTC.

This chain links TRBV5-1 with TRBJ2-3; 11 bases are a match to TRBD2. The V segment lost 4 bases and the J segment 1 base; nucleotides outside the gene matches: 11. CDR3 size: 18 residues. Germline CDR1 and CDR2: SGHRS and YFSETQ. DNA for the CDR3: TGCGCCAGCAGCCGCCAACTAGCGGGAGCGGGTGGCACAGATACGCAGTATTTT. Protein product: CASSRQLAGAGGTDTQYF. The full variable domain, its missing parts supplied by reference TRBV5-1 and TRBJ2-3, is KAGVTQTPRYLIKTRGQQVTLSCSPISGHRSVSWYQQTPGQGLQFLFEYFSETQRNKGNFPGRFSGRQFSNSRSEMNVSTLELGDSALYLCASSRQLAGAGGTDTQYFGPGTRLTVL.

This clonotype was seen at least ten times. The J gene is TRBJ2-5, the V gene TRBV2; D not resolved. V lost 4 bases and J lost 5, with 2 bases in between. The CDR3 consists of 10 residues. Germline lookup yields CDR1 SNHLY and CDR2 FYNNEI. The CDR3 DNA is TGTGCCAGCAGTGTTGAGACCCAGTACTTC. Translation gives CASSVETQYF.

On this clonotype: A much larger clone differs from this one at a single base, so this may be a read error. Because the CDR3's place on the DNA is in doubt, the DNA is left out and the CDR3 is given as listed by TCRdb. The V call is TRBV30, the J call TRBJ1-1; the table's D gene call, TRBD1, was not cross checked with the DNA. Germline V gene data show CDR1 as GTSNPN and CDR2 as SVGIG (reference sequence). A total of 11 residues make up the CDR3, ends included. This chain's CDR3 is CAWGGGAETFF.

This clonotype was observed at least ten times. V usage is TRBV20-1 and J usage is TRBJ2-3, with a weak D call TRBD2 (6 bases). V lost 3 bases and J 0 bases, leaving 13 bases between the germline ends. There are 15 residues in the CDR3. Germline V CDR1 and CDR2: DFQATT, SNEGSKA (reference sequence). Here the CDR3 reads CSASTGTVSTDTQYF. In DNA form, the CDR3 reads TGCAGTGCTAGTACCGGGACTGTCAGCACAGATACGCAGTATTTT.

CDR3 sequence: CASRGLAANTGELFF. As DNA, the CDR3 is TGCGCCAGCAGAGGCCTAGCGGCGAACACCGGGGAGCTGTTTTTT. The chain joins TRBV5-1 to TRBJ2-2; TRBD2 aligns across 7 bases. Germline V lookup: CDR1 SGHRS, CDR2 YFSETQ. The ends lost 5 bases at V and 0 bases at J; junction bases unmatched: 4. This CDR3 is built from 15 residues.

This chain links TRBV2 with TRBJ2-2; 13 nucleotides line up with TRBD2. V was clipped by 7 bases and J by 2 bases; unmatched bases: 4. This CDR3 spans 16 amino acids. Germline V gene lookup returns CDR1 SNHLY and CDR2 FYNNEI. CDR3 amino acids: CASTWTSGRNTGELFF. Here the CDR3 DNA reads TGTGCCAGCACCTGGACTAGCGGGAGAAACACCGGGGAGCTGTTTTTT.

This chain connects TRBV27 to TRBJ2-1; 7 nucleotides align to TRBD1. The CDR3 spans 16 residues. V trimming: 1 base; J trimming: 4 bases; junction bases outside the gene matches: 7. Germline loops: CDR1 MNHEY, CDR2 SMNVEV (reference sequence). CDR3 bases: TGTGCCAGCAGTTTATTAACGACAGGGATATACAATGAGCAGTTCTTC. Encoded protein: CASSLLTTGIYNEQFF.

The sample holds many counts of this clonotype. This chain uses TRBV12-3 or TRBV12-4 with TRBJ1-2, with 7 bases matching TRBD1. J was trimmed by 10 bases and V by 6 bases; bases with no gene match: 8. The CDR3 covers 12 residues. CDR3 in amino acids: CASSRGQRFYTF. The CDR3, as DNA: TGTGCCAGCAGCCGGGGACAGCGGTTCTACACCTTC.

The V and J genes are TRBV29-1 and TRBJ2-5; unclear D gene. Germline V gives CDR1 SQVTM, CDR2 ANQGSEA. The germline V and J ends were trimmed by 0 bases and 9 bases, with 8 bases remaining between them. The CDR3 is made up of 11 amino acids. CDR3 DNA sequence: TGCAGCGTTGAAGAAGAAAGGGCCCAGTACTTC. Protein: CSVEEERAQYF. Full variable domain (outside the CDR3, taken from reference TRBV29-1 and TRBJ2-5): SAVISQKPSRDICQRGTSLTIQCQVDSQVTMMFWYRQQPGQSLTLIATANQGSEATYESGFVIDKFPISRPNLTFSTLTVSNMSPEDSSIYLCSVEEERAQYFGPGTRLLVL.

The rearrangement links TRBV27 to TRBJ2-7; perhaps D is TRBD1 or TRBD2 (5 bases each). This CDR3 is 14 amino acids long. The germline V and J ends were trimmed by 7 bases and 3 bases, with 16 bases remaining between them. CDR1 is MNHEY, CDR2 SMNVEV, per germline (reference sequence). The CDR3 DNA is TGTGCCAGCACCACCTCCCCGGGGCACTACGAGCAGTACTTC. This sequence encodes CASTTSPGHYEQYF.

This clonotype showed up many times. The chain combines TRBV28 with TRBJ2-6; a weak D match, TRBD1 (5 bases). Germline V gene lookup returns CDR1 MDHEN and CDR2 SYDVKM. V was pared by 4 bases and J by 2 bases, with 9 bases between. The CDR3 runs to 15 residues. In DNA form, the CDR3 reads TGTGCCAGCAGTTGGACAACCCCTGGGGCCAACGTCCTGACTTTC. Translating gives CASSWTTPGANVLTF.

This clonotype was counted at least ten times. The rearrangement joins TRBV7-8 to TRBJ2-2; 9 positions match TRBD1. After removal of 3 bases from V and 3 bases from J, the junction contained 5 bases not matched to a gene. CDR3 length: 16 amino acids. Germline V gene data show CDR1 as SGHVS and CDR2 as FQNEAQ. DNA for the CDR3: TGTGCCAGCAGCTTTCAACAGGGGGCGGACACCGGGGAGCTGTTTTTT. It codes for CASSFQQGADTGELFF.

Many counts were recorded for this clonotype. The CDR3 DNA reads TGCAGTGCTAGAGTACCCACTCCCTATGGCTACACCTTC. This codes for CSARVPTPYGYTF. The rearrangement links TRBV20-1 to TRBJ1-2; the D is unclear. This CDR3 contains 13 residues. Trimming removed 1 base at V and 4 bases at J, with 10 bases between. Germline-derived CDR1 and CDR2 are DFQATT and SNEGSKA (reference sequence).

This clonotype has ten or more counts. The chain joins TRBV10-3 to TRBJ2-7; D gene unclear. Germline V gene lookup returns CDR1 ENHRY and CDR2 SYGVKD. Between the trimmed V and J ends, which lost 11 bases and 6 bases, there was a span of 17 bases. The CDR3 runs to 12 residues. CDR3 protein: CASGSFLAEQYF. In nucleotides, the CDR3 is TGTGCCTCCGGATCGTTCCTGGCCGAGCAGTACTTC.

Ten or more counts support this clonotype. The gene calls are TRBV20-1 and TRBJ1-1, with 7 bases identical to TRBD1. The J segment lost 7 bases and the V segment lost 3 bases, leaving 8 bases of the junction unmatched. The length of the CDR3 is 13 residues. Germline loops: CDR1 DFQATT, CDR2 SNEGSKA (reference sequence). Here the CDR3 DNA reads TGCAGTGCTAGTCCTCAGGGGGGCATTGAAGCTTTCTTT. Encoded protein: CSASPQGGIEAFF.